The next 6 T cell receptor beta chains were all read from a single sample in a study of blood T cell repertoires in COVID-19. The data were produced by immunoSEQ multiplex PCR, yet TCRdb's version contains in-frame clones alone and is incomplete. The sample contains approximately 170,000 clones, about 86% of which appear only once. Input material: peripheral blood. These receptors were obtained from a woman in her seventies with acute or convalescent COVID-19.

The chain joins TRBV19 to TRBJ1-3; no definite D call. With 7 bases removed from V and 2 bases from J, the gap between germline ends came to 12 bases. Looked up from germline, CDR1 is LNHDA and CDR2 is SQIVND (reference sequence). This CDR3 spans 14 amino acids. The DNA for the CDR3 is TGTGCCAGTAAAACGGCGGGAGCTGGAAACACCATATATTTT. This sequence encodes CASKTAGAGNTIYF.

The chain has TRBV27 and TRBJ2-4; TRBD2 matches at 11 bases. The germline V gene encodes CDR1 MNHEY and CDR2 SMNVEV (reference sequence). The CDR3 consists of 19 residues. V shed 6 bases, J shed 7 bases, and the junction held 20 bases outside the gene matches. CDR3 DNA sequence: TGTGCCAGCAGCTCTTTAACTAGCGGGAGCGGGGGTAGCCGGAACATTCAGTACTTC. Encoded protein: CASSSLTSGSGGSRNIQYF.

V gene TRBV4-1 combines with J gene TRBJ1-4, with TRBD1 matching 9 bases. This CDR3 has 15 amino acids. Losses at the gene ends were 4 bases for V and 7 bases for J; bases not matched to a gene: 7. CDR1 MGHRA and CDR2 YSYEKL come from the germline V gene. The CDR3 loop is CASSPPTGGGEKLFF. The CDR3 nucleotides read TGCGCCAGCAGCCCCCCGACAGGGGGAGGTGAAAAACTGTTTTTT.

J is TRBJ1-2 and V is TRBV10-3; weak D call: TRBD1 (5 bases). Germline-derived CDR1 and CDR2 are ENHRY and SYGVKD. This CDR3 contains 13 residues. V dropped 4 bases and J dropped 8 bases, with 14 bases sitting between them. This CDR3 is CAISGAQGSGYTF. For the CDR3, the DNA is TGTGCCATCAGTGGGGCGCAGGGCAGCGGCTACACCTTC.

This clone occurred a few times. V is TRBV2 and J is TRBJ1-1, with a tentative D call TRBD1 (6 bases). Between the trimmed V and J ends, which lost 4 bases and 3 bases, there was a span of 18 bases. This CDR3 contains 16 residues. Looked up from germline, CDR1 is SNHLY and CDR2 is FYNNEI. The CDR3 region has the DNA TGTGCCAGCAGTGTTTGGGGGACAATTGGGGACACTGAAGCTTTCTTT. It encodes CASSVWGTIGDTEAFF.

The chain recombines TRBV19 with TRBJ2-5; 7 bases line up with TRBD1. The CDR3 has 14 amino acids. J lost 1 base, V lost 5 bases, and 4 bases had no gene match. Per the germline V gene, CDR1 is LNHDA and CDR2 is SQIVND (reference sequence). CDR3 in DNA: TGTGCCAGTAGTTCGGGACAGACCCAAGAGACCCAGTACTTC. This encodes CASSSGQTQETQYF. Complete variable domain (other parts from reference TRBV19 and TRBJ2-5): DGGITQSPKYLFRKEGQNVTLSCEQNLNHDAMYWYRQDPGQGLRLIYYSQIVNDFQKGDIAEGYSVSREKKESFPLTVTSAQKNPTAFYLCASSSGQTQETQYFGPGTRLLVL.